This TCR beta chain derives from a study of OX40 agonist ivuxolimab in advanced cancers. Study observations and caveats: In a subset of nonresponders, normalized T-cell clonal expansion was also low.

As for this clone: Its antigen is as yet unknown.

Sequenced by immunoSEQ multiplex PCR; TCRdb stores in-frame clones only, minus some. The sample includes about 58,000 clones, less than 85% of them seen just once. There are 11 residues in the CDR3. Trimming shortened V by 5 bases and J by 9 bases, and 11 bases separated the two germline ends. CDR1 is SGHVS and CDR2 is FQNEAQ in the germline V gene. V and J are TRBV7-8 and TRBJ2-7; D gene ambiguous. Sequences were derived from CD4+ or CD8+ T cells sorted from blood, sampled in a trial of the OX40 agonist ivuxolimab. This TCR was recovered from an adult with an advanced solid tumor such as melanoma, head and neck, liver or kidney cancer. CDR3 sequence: CASSLDSGQYF. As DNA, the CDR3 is TGTGCCAGCAGCCTGGATTCCGGGCAGTACTTC.